This passage covers 19 T cell receptor beta chains from one sample sequenced in a study of blood T cell repertoires in COVID-19. Generated by immunoSEQ multiplex PCR, the TCRdb table keeps only in-frame clones and is missing some. The table shows 110,000 to 150,000 clones, with roughly 78% occurring only once. Sequencing was performed on peripheral blood. The receptors here all came from a man in his fifties or sixties with acute or convalescent COVID-19.

V gene TRBV7-9 combines with J gene TRBJ2-7, with TRBD2 matching over 10 bases. The J segment lost 5 bases and the V segment lost 4 bases, leaving 5 bases of the junction unmatched. Per the germline V gene, CDR1 is SEHNR and CDR2 is FQNEAQ (reference sequence). The CDR3 covers 14 residues. The CDR3 nucleotides read TGTGCCAGCAGCTCCTATCTAGCGGGAGACGAGCAGTACTTC. Translated: CASSSYLAGDEQYF.

In regard to this clone: The same CDR3 is also encoded by other DNA sequences in this sample. The J gene is TRBJ1-6, the V gene TRBV30, with D perhaps matching TRBD1 (6 bases). The germline gives CDR1 GTSNPN, CDR2 SVGIG (reference sequence). With 2 bases removed from V and 8 bases from J, the gap between germline ends came to 13 bases. There are 14 residues in the CDR3. CDR3 in amino acids: CAWSIQGADSPLHF. CDR3 bases: TGTGCCTGGAGTATACAGGGTGCGGATTCACCCCTCCACTTT.

The rearrangement uses TRBV28 and TRBJ1-5; TRBD1 matches 10 bases. The CDR3 has 16 residues. V was pared by 5 bases and J by 6 bases, with 10 bases of the junction left unmatched. Germline V lookup: CDR1 MDHEN, CDR2 SYDVKM. DNA of the CDR3: TGTGCCAGCAGTGACCCTGGGGGACAGGGGACTCAGCCCCAGCATTTT. Amino acids: CASSDPGGQGTQPQHF. Full variable domain (missing parts from reference TRBV28 and TRBJ1-5): DVKVTQSSRYLVKRTGEKVFLECVQDMDHENMFWYRQDPGLGLRLIYFSYDVKMKEKGDIPEGYSVSREKKERFSLILESASTNQTSMYLCASSDPGGQGTQPQHFGDGTRLSIL.

The chain carries TRBV5-1 and TRBJ1-6; 7 bases align to TRBD1. Germline CDR1 SGHRS, CDR2 YFSETQ. The V and J ends lost 5 bases and 7 bases, in that order; junction bases with no gene match: 6. This CDR3 has 14 amino acids. CDR3 nucleotide sequence: TGCGCCAGCAGAGAGGGACAGTCAAATTCACCCCTCCACTTT. Amino acid sequence: CASREGQSNSPLHF.

The DNA of the CDR3 is TGTGCCAGCAGCCAAGATCACCGGTACGGCTACACCTTC. The encoded protein is CASSQDHRYGYTF. The rearrangement uses TRBV4-2 and TRBJ1-2, with D unresolved. CDR3 length: 13 amino acids. Trimming took 0 bases from V and 8 from J, leaving 10 bases between them. Germline V lookup: CDR1 LGHNA, CDR2 YNFKEQ.

The genes are TRBV6-2 or TRBV6-3 and TRBJ1-2; no firm D call. Germline V CDR1 and CDR2: MNHEY, SVGEGT. Trimming left V 4 bases short and J 1 base short, with 7 bases between. The CDR3 spans 13 residues. CDR3 DNA: TGTGCCAGCAGTTGGTCAGTTAACTATGGCTACACCTTC. This sequence encodes CASSWSVNYGYTF.

The chain joins TRBV28 to TRBJ1-3, with TRBD1 matching over 7 bases. With 3 bases clipped from V and 3 bases from J, the junction kept 8 bases outside the gene matches. The length of the CDR3 is 16 residues. Germline V gives CDR1 MDHEN, CDR2 SYDVKM. The CDR3 loop reads CASSFPGRGIGNTIYF. CDR3 DNA sequence: TGTGCCAGCAGTTTCCCCGGCAGGGGGATTGGAAACACCATATATTTT.

This clone was picked up a small number of times. The V gene is TRBV7-2, the J gene TRBJ1-1, with D uncertain. This CDR3 spans 15 amino acids. V shed 5 bases and J shed 0 bases, with 13 bases lying between them. Germline V gene data show CDR1 as SGHTA and CDR2 as FQGNSA. The CDR3 here is CASSPPGLLNTEAFF. The CDR3 DNA is TGTGCCAGCAGCCCACCTGGACTGTTGAACACTGAAGCTTTCTTT.

J is TRBJ1-1 and V is TRBV10-3; TRBD1 matches 7 bases. The length of the CDR3 is 13 residues. Germline V lookup: CDR1 ENHRY, CDR2 SYGVKD. Trimming at V came to 3 bases and at J to 6 bases, leaving 4 bases not matched to a gene. This CDR3 reads CAISDRGWAEAFF. Written as DNA, the CDR3 is TGTGCCATCAGTGACAGGGGGTGGGCTGAAGCTTTCTTT.

The rearrangement uses TRBV19 and TRBJ2-2; 10 bases agree with TRBD1. J lost 4 bases, V lost 6 bases, and 8 bases had no gene match. Germline V gene data show CDR1 as LNHDA and CDR2 as SQIVND (reference sequence). The CDR3 is made up of 16 amino acids. The CDR3 reads CASSTATGGGTGELFF. CDR3 nucleotide sequence: TGTGCCAGTAGCACGGCGACAGGGGGCGGCACCGGGGAGCTGTTTTTT.

The rearrangement joins TRBV4-2 to TRBJ2-7; TRBD2 might be the D (5 bases). Germline assignment: CDR1 LGHNA and CDR2 YNFKEQ. The CDR3 runs 14 residues. Deletions cut 0 bases from V and 3 bases from J, with 9 bases between. The CDR3 region is CASSQDRGHYEQYF. The CDR3 coding sequence is TGTGCCAGCAGCCAAGATCGCGGGCACTACGAGCAGTACTTC.

The rearrangement joins TRBV9 to TRBJ1-1; tentative D call: TRBD1 (6 bases). The CDR3 is 16 amino acids. CDR1 is SGDLS and CDR2 is YYNGEE in the germline V gene. The ends were cut back, 0 bases at V and 2 bases at J, with 14 bases in the middle. The CDR3 nucleotides read TGTGCCAGCAGCGTAGGGCAGGGAGGGGGTAACACTGAAGCTTTCTTT. It translates to CASSVGQGGGNTEAFF.

The chain carries TRBV5-5 and TRBJ1-2; 7 bases agree with TRBD1. Germline assignment: CDR1 SGHKS and CDR2 YYEKEE (reference sequence). The CDR3 extends over 14 amino acids. J was trimmed by 4 bases and V by 4 bases; bases with no gene match: 7. The CDR3 bases are TGTGCCAGCAGCAGAAACAGGGGATCCTATGGCTACACCTTC. Amino acids: CASSRNRGSYGYTF.

The chain has TRBV27 and TRBJ1-1; tentatively, D is TRBD1 (5 bases). Germline lookup yields CDR1 MNHEY and CDR2 SMNVEV (reference sequence). The V and J ends lost 1 base and 6 bases respectively, with 21 bases between them. This CDR3 contains 17 residues. DNA of the CDR3: TGTGCCAGCAGTTTATACCCCCCCGTTGGCAGGGCTGCTGAAGCTTTCTTT. This encodes CASSLYPPVGRAAEAFF.

This chain connects TRBV12-3 or TRBV12-4 to TRBJ2-7; D call uncertain. The V end lost 5 bases, the J end lost 4 bases, and 6 bases lay between the germline ends. The CDR3 is 11 residues long. CDR3 coding DNA: TGTGCCAGCAGTACTTATTACGAGCAGTACTTC. It encodes CASSTYYEQYF.

The chain uses TRBV29-1 and TRBJ2-7; 8 bases are a match to TRBD1. Per germline, CDR1 SQVTM and CDR2 ANQGSEA. Losses at the gene ends were 6 bases for V and 2 bases for J; bases not matched to a gene: 6. The CDR3 spans 13 residues. DNA for the CDR3: TGCAGCGTATCACAGGGGGAGGCCTACGAGCAGTACTTC. The encoded protein is CSVSQGEAYEQYF.

This clone came up once. The rearrangement links TRBV5-8 to TRBJ1-4; D not resolved. This CDR3 has 14 residues. V was pared by 0 bases and J by 8 bases, with 11 bases between. Germline V gives CDR1 SGHTS, CDR2 YDEGEE. The CDR3 coding sequence is TGTGCCAGCAGCTTGGGGAGGGCACAAGAAAAACTGTTTTTT. The encoded protein is CASSLGRAQEKLFF.

This CDR3 is CSVPGTGNTIYF. CDR3 DNA: TGCAGCGTGCCAGGGACTGGAAACACCATATATTTT. This chain links TRBV29-1 with TRBJ1-3, with a possible D match to TRBD1 (5 bases). Trimming removed 6 bases at V and 2 bases at J, with 8 bases between. From germline, CDR1 is SQVTM and CDR2 ANQGSEA. The CDR3 covers 12 residues.

The chain recombines TRBV19 with TRBJ1-6, with 7 nucleotides matching TRBD1. Germline values: CDR1 LNHDA, CDR2 SQIVND (reference sequence). Unmatched junction bases numbered 3, after V lost 3 bases and J lost 7 bases. This CDR3 contains 14 residues. Here the CDR3 DNA reads TGTGCCAGTAGTATCCGGGACAGAAATTCACCCCTCCACTTT. Encoded protein: CASSIRDRNSPLHF.